Below, 29 T cell receptor beta chains from the same sample are listed, as sequenced in a study of T cells in women clearing cervical HPV infection. The protocol was immunoSEQ multiplex PCR, while the TCRdb copy is restricted to in-frame clones and leaves out a portion. This table lists roughly 18,000 clones. What was sequenced was blood buffy coat. These receptors were collected from a woman between 18 and 70 years old with a cervical HPV16 infection that either progressed to CIN3+ or cleared (not recorded which).

Points on this clone: The read finishes 3 residues shy of the CDR3 end, and the germline J gene is used to complete it. The rearrangement joins TRBV30 to TRBJ1-6; 7 nucleotides align to TRBD1. J gave up 4 bases and V 6 bases, and 9 bases lay outside the gene matches. The CDR3 loop spans 15 amino acids. Germline V gene data show CDR1 as GTSNPN and CDR2 as SVGIG (reference sequence). CDR3 bases read: TGTGCCTGTGAAACAGGGGTTCGTTATAATTCACCC. Protein: CACETGVRYNSP. The full CDR3 protein is CACETGVRYNSPLHF. The variable domain in full, completed from reference TRBV30 and TRBJ1-6, reads SQTIHQWPATLVQPVGSPLSLECTVEGTSNPNLYWYRQAAGRGLQLLFYSVGIGQISSEVPQNLSASRPQDRQFILSSKKLLLSDSGFYLCACETGVRYNSPLHFGNGTRLTVT.

Turning to this clone: Coverage ceases 3 residues before the CDR3 finishes, and the germline J gene fills in the end. The chain employs TRBV20-1 and TRBJ1-1, with a weak D call TRBD1 (5 bases). The V end was cut by 6 bases, the J end by 1 base, with 12 bases between. The CDR3 totals 13 residues. Germline CDR1 DFQATT, CDR2 SNEGSKA (reference sequence). CDR3 DNA, as far as it was read: TGCAGTGCGTCGACAGCAGCGAACACTGAA. This sequence encodes CSASTAANTE. The full CDR3 reads CSASTAANTEAFF.

On this clone: The read is 3 residues too short to cover the CDR3 end, so that end is filled in from the germline J gene. J is TRBJ2-7 and V is TRBV7-9, with unresolved D. The V gene lost 0 bases and the J gene lost 0 bases, with 6 bases spanning the gap. This CDR3 has 14 residues. The V gene's germline CDR1 is SEHNR and CDR2 FQNEAQ (reference sequence). The CDR3 reads CASSLARYSYEQYF. CDR3 bases read: TGTGCCAGCAGCTTAGCCCGCTACTCCTACGAG.

Details on this clone: The read comes to an end 3 residues before the CDR3 does, leaving the germline J gene to fill in the end. The chain recombines TRBV24-1 with TRBJ2-1; tentative D call: TRBD2 (6 bases). V was shortened by 9 bases and J by 5 bases, with 13 bases between the two germline ends. The germline V gene has CDR1 KGHDR and CDR2 SFDVKD. The CDR3 runs 13 residues. This chain's CDR3 is CATGDSFHNEQFF. CDR3 DNA (partial): TGTGCCACCGGGGACTCCTTCCACAATGAG.

CDR3 bases read: TGTGCCTGGAGTTTGGCAGGCAATCAGCCC. As protein: CAWSLAGNQP. The CDR3 reads in full as CAWSLAGNQPQHF. The chain is built from TRBV30 and TRBJ1-5; D is unclear. Read sequence stops 3 residues before the CDR3 end, and the germline J gene provides the missing end. Trimming took 2 bases from V and 2 from J, leaving 7 bases between them. CDR1 GTSNPN and CDR2 SVGIG come from the germline V gene (reference sequence). This CDR3 comprises 13 residues.

A word on this clone: Sequencing ends 3 residues short of the CDR3 end; the germline J gene provides the rest. This chain uses TRBV20-1 with TRBJ1-1; D might be TRBD1 (5 bases). Per the germline V gene, CDR1 is DFQATT and CDR2 is SNEGSKA (reference sequence). Deletions cut 3 bases from V and 4 bases from J, with 24 bases between. This CDR3 has 17 residues. Here the CDR3 reads CSARGWAQVTRSTEAFF. The sequenced part of the CDR3 DNA is TGCAGTGCTAGGGGGTGGGCACAGGTAACCAGGAGCACTGAA.

Regarding this clone: The DNA ends 3 residues before the CDR3 does, and the rest of the CDR3 is filled in from the germline J gene. The chain couples TRBV27 to TRBJ1-2; 8 bases fit TRBD1. V lost 5 bases, J lost 2 bases, and 4 bases stayed unmatched. This CDR3 is 14 amino acids long. The germline V gene has CDR1 MNHEY and CDR2 SMNVEV (reference sequence). The CDR3 bases that were read are TGTGCCAGCAGTCCAGCAGGGGGCAACTATGGC. It codes for CASSPAGGNYG. In full, the CDR3 is CASSPAGGNYGYTF.

On this clone: Sequencing ends 3 residues short of the CDR3 end; the germline J gene provides the rest. The rearrangement joins TRBV19 to TRBJ1-2; D gene ambiguous. The V end was cut by 2 bases, the J end by 4 bases, with 5 bases between. CDR1 is LNHDA, CDR2 SQIVND, per germline (reference sequence). This CDR3 region has 12 residues. CDR3 region: CASSIRGYGYTF. Partial CDR3 DNA: TGTGCCAGTAGTATACGGGGCTATGGC.

About this clone: The read is 3 residues too short to cover the CDR3 end, so that end is filled in from the germline J gene. This chain connects TRBV20-1 to TRBJ2-7, with a tentative D call TRBD1 (6 bases). V was pared by 7 bases and J by 4 bases, with 11 bases between. This CDR3 is 11 amino acids long. Germline CDR1 and CDR2: DFQATT and SNEGSKA (reference sequence). This CDR3 is CSVQGPYEQYF. Partial CDR3 DNA: TGCAGTGTACAGGGCCCTTACGAG.

With regard to this clone: The CDR3 end is not reached by the read, which stops 3 residues before it; the germline J gene fills it in. The chain is built from TRBV20-1 and TRBJ1-5; weak D call: TRBD1 (5 bases). The V end lost 4 bases, the J end lost 0 bases, and 7 bases lay between the germline ends. The CDR3 totals 13 residues. Germline V gives CDR1 DFQATT, CDR2 SNEGSKA (reference sequence). The part of the CDR3 DNA that was read is TGCAGTGCTATCAGGGATAGCAATCAGCCC. This translates into CSAIRDSNQP. The whole CDR3 region reads CSAIRDSNQPQHF.

Concerning this clone: The read comes to an end 3 residues before the CDR3 does, leaving the germline J gene to fill in the end. J is TRBJ2-5 and V is TRBV4-1; 10 bases agree with TRBD1. CDR1 is MGHRA, CDR2 YSYEKL, per germline. The CDR3 spans 16 residues. The ends lost 3 bases at V and 3 bases at J; junction bases unmatched: 7. The CDR3 reads CASSQHPGQGKETQYF. The CDR3 DNA, read in part, is TGCGCCAGCAGCCAGCACCCGGGACAGGGGAAAGAGACC.

With regard to this clone: The sequenced fragment ends 3 residues before the CDR3 boundary, so the rest is inferred from the germline J gene. This chain links TRBV10-2 with TRBJ2-6, with TRBD1 matching over 8 bases. Germline V lookup: CDR1 WSHSY, CDR2 SAAADI. There are 17 residues in the CDR3. V was clipped by 5 bases and J by 1 base; unmatched bases: 7. This CDR3 is CASSTGQESSGANVLTF. The CDR3 DNA, read in part, is TGCGCCAGCAGTACGGGACAGGAGAGTTCTGGGGCCAACGTC.

Notes on this clone: Read data end 3 residues before the CDR3 end; the end is taken from the germline J gene. The chain combines TRBV19 with TRBJ1-5; 8 nucleotides line up with TRBD1. The CDR3 covers 14 residues. Trimming took 4 bases from V and 7 from J; bases not matched to a gene: 6. Looked up from germline, CDR1 is LNHDA and CDR2 is SQIVND (reference sequence). The covered CDR3 bases are TGTGCCAGTAGTACTACAGGGGGAAAGCAGCCC. It specifies CASSTTGGKQP. The CDR3 reads in full as CASSTTGGKQPQHF.

Concerning this clone: Coverage ceases 3 residues before the CDR3 finishes, and the germline J gene fills in the end. The chain links TRBV2 to TRBJ2-3; 8 bases align to TRBD1. J gave up 1 base and V 5 bases, and 5 bases lay outside the gene matches. The germline V gene encodes CDR1 SNHLY and CDR2 FYNNEI. The CDR3 sequence is 15 residues long. The CDR3 here is CASSLDRGGTDTQYF. The DNA read from the CDR3 is TGTGCCAGCAGTCTCGACAGGGGAGGCACAGATACG.

Worth noting for this clone: The read ends 3 residues early relative to the CDR3; the germline J gene fills the gap. V is TRBV11-2 and J is TRBJ1-1; D unresolved. V lost 3 bases to trimming and J lost 6 bases, with 11 bases between them. Germline V gene lookup returns CDR1 SGHAT and CDR2 FQNNGV. The CDR3 is made up of 13 amino acids. CDR3 region: CASSFSTLSEAFF. CDR3 DNA, as far as it was read: TGTGCCAGCAGCTTTTCGACTCTTTCTGAA.

This clone is labeled medium-sized based on frequency. The read stops 3 residues short of the end of the CDR3; the missing end is completed from the germline J gene. This chain connects TRBV18 to TRBJ1-4, with D maybe TRBD1 (5 bases). Germline values: CDR1 KGHSH, CDR2 LQKENI. CDR3 size: 16 residues. The V gene lost 0 bases and the J gene lost 8 bases, with 16 bases spanning the gap. Here the CDR3 reads CASSPPLRDSQEKLFF. CDR3 DNA (partial): TGTGCCAGCTCACCACCTCTTCGAGACAGCCAAGAAAAA.

About this clone itself: The read falls 3 residues short of the CDR3 end, and the missing part is taken from the germline J gene. This chain joins TRBV6-2 or TRBV6-3 and TRBJ1-2; a possible D gene is TRBD1 (5 bases). This CDR3 has 13 residues. The V and J ends lost 10 bases and 6 bases respectively, with 18 bases between them. The germline V gene encodes CDR1 MNHEY and CDR2 SVGEGT. The sequenced part of the CDR3 DNA is TGTGCCACTACATCCAGGGTCGGCGATGGC. Translation: CATTSRVGDG. The whole CDR3 region reads CATTSRVGDGYTF.

In regard to this clone: The read falls 3 residues short of the CDR3 end, and the missing part is taken from the germline J gene. This chain joins TRBV20-1 and TRBJ1-2; tentatively, D is TRBD1 (6 bases). The germline CDR1 and CDR2 sequences are DFQATT and SNEGSKA (reference sequence). Trimming cost V 3 bases and J 6 bases, with 11 bases left between them. CDR3 length: 12 residues. The chain's CDR3 is CSASTGSNGYTF. Incomplete CDR3 DNA: TGCAGTGCTAGTACAGGGTCGAATGGC.

The CDR3 region is CAWSLMDYGQYF. CDR3 DNA, as far as it was read: TGTGCCTGGAGTCTAATGGACTATGGT. The rearrangement uses TRBV30 and TRBJ2-4, with D possibly matching TRBD2 (6 bases). The read comes to an end 3 residues before the CDR3 does, leaving the germline J gene to fill in the end. Germline-derived CDR1 and CDR2 are GTSNPN and SVGIG (reference sequence). This CDR3 is built from 12 residues.

This clone is called medium-sized (0.01 to 0.1%) based on its frequency. The read finishes 3 residues shy of the CDR3 end, and the germline J gene is used to complete it. J is TRBJ1-4 and V is TRBV5-1, with TRBD1 matching over 7 bases. CDR3 size: 13 residues. Losses at the gene ends were 4 bases for V and 8 bases for J; bases not matched to a gene: 5. The germline CDR1 and CDR2 sequences are SGHRS and YFSETQ. CDR3 sequence: CASSLGGGEKLFF. CDR3 bases read: TGCGCCAGCAGCCTCGGAGGGGGCGAAAAA. Together with reference TRBV5-1 and TRBJ1-4, the CDR3 gives the full variable domain: KAGVTQTPRYLIKTRGQQVTLSCSPISGHRSVSWYQQTPGQGLQFLFEYFSETQRNKGNFPGRFSGRQFSNSRSEMNVSTLELGDSALYLCASSLGGGEKLFFGSGTQLSVL.

Notes on this clone: The CDR3 is cut off 3 residues early in the read; its end comes from the germline J gene. The rearrangement links TRBV28 to TRBJ2-7; 8 positions match TRBD1. V lost 1 base and J lost 0; bases outside the gene matches: 5. CDR3 size: 16 residues. The germline V gene has CDR1 MDHEN and CDR2 SYDVKM. The CDR3 region is CASSLYRDRISYEQYF. CDR3 DNA, as far as it was read: TGTGCCAGCAGTTTATACCGGGACAGGATCTCCTACGAG.

Remarks on this clone: The observed sequence ends 3 residues before the CDR3 terminus, with the missing tail filled in from the germline J gene. The gene calls are TRBV7-9 and TRBJ1-2; D not certain. This CDR3 comprises 14 residues. Germline CDR1 reads SEHNR; CDR2 reads FQNEAQ (reference sequence). V gave up 4 bases and J gave up 3 bases, with 12 bases separating them. CDR3 DNA (partial): TGTGCCAGCAGCTCACATATGGCGGACTATGGC. Its protein is CASSSHMADYG. From start to end, the CDR3 is CASSSHMADYGYTF.

In regard to this clone: The CDR3 extends 3 residues past the end of the read, so its final part is completed from the germline J gene. The J gene is TRBJ2-3, the V gene TRBV13, with D possibly matching TRBD1 (5 bases). This CDR3 region has 17 residues. Per germline, CDR1 PRHDT and CDR2 FYEKMQ (reference sequence). Trimming removed 4 bases from V and 3 bases from J, with 20 bases in between. CDR3 sequence reads: CASSSRLWGAATDTQYF. Partial CDR3 DNA: TGTGCCAGCAGCTCCCGTCTCTGGGGCGCGGCAACAGATACG.

With regard to this clone: The CDR3 end lies 3 residues beyond the end of the read and is filled in from the germline J gene. Other DNA sequences in this sample translate to the same CDR3. The chain uses TRBV18 and TRBJ2-1, with 9 bases lining up with TRBD1. The V and J ends lost 0 bases and 9 bases, in that order; junction bases with no gene match: 9. This CDR3 has 16 amino acids. Looked up from germline, CDR1 is KGHSH and CDR2 is LQKENI. The CDR3 DNA, read in part, is TGTGCCAGCTCACCACCCTCGGGACAGGGTTCGATTGAG. Translating it yields CASSPPSGQGSIE. The complete CDR3 protein is CASSPPSGQGSIEQFF.

The CDR3 sequence: CASSLAGGGYTF. The part of the CDR3 DNA that was read is TGTGCCAGCAGTTTGGCAGGGGGTGGC. V usage is TRBV12-3 or TRBV12-4 and J usage is TRBJ1-2; TRBD1 agrees at 7 bases. The sequenced fragment ends 3 residues before the CDR3 boundary, so the rest is inferred from the germline J gene. Trimming cost V 3 bases and J 7 bases; bases outside gene matches: 2. The CDR3 totals 12 residues.

With regard to this clone: The read stops 3 residues short of the end of the CDR3; the missing end is completed from the germline J gene. This chain connects TRBV12-5 to TRBJ1-2; D gene unclear. Germline CDR1 reads LGHNT; CDR2 reads FRNRAP. Trimming left V 5 bases short and J 0 bases short, with 19 bases between. This CDR3 is 17 amino acids long. CDR3 DNA (partial): TGTGCTAGTGGTACCCCCGTTGTCGCGCGTACTAACTATGGC. It codes for CASGTPVVARTNYG. The full CDR3 protein reads CASGTPVVARTNYGYTF.

With regard to this clone: The read ends 3 residues early relative to the CDR3; the germline J gene fills the gap. The chain has TRBV7-2 and TRBJ2-1; D is perhaps TRBD1 (6 bases). Germline CDR1 and CDR2: SGHTA and FQGNSA. This CDR3 region has 15 residues. With 1 base removed from V and 8 bases from J, the gap between germline ends came to 15 bases. Partial CDR3 DNA: TGTGCCAGCAGCTTAGTTGGCACAGGGCGGGATGAG. It yields the protein CASSLVGTGRDE. The CDR3 in full is CASSLVGTGRDEQFF.

As regards this clone: The read finishes 3 residues shy of the CDR3 end, and the germline J gene is used to complete it. This chain connects TRBV20-1 to TRBJ1-6; D gene uncertain. CDR1 is DFQATT and CDR2 is SNEGSKA in the germline V gene (reference sequence). V lost 0 bases and J 8 bases, leaving 14 bases between the germline ends. The CDR3 is 15 amino acids. CDR3 residues: CSARDDTRGYSPLHF. The sequenced part of the CDR3 DNA is TGCAGTGCTAGAGATGATACGCGTGGTTATTCACCC.

Comments on this clone: The CDR3 goes on 3 residues after the read ends, and that part is filled in from the germline J gene. This chain uses TRBV7-9 with TRBJ2-1; perhaps TRBD1 as D (7 bases). Germline V gene lookup returns CDR1 SEHNR and CDR2 FQNEAQ (reference sequence). With 4 bases removed from V and 0 bases from J, the gap between germline ends came to 10 bases. This CDR3 region has 15 residues. CDR3 bases read: TGTGCCAGCAGCTCCCAGGGGGGCTCCTACAATGAG. Amino acids: CASSSQGGSYNE. The complete CDR3 protein is CASSSQGGSYNEQFF.